Reported below is one T cell receptor (beta chain). Its antigen has not been determined. The input lacks base qualities; no much larger clone sits a single base away. The time point label here, explained by the study, means: week 35, safety follow-up. A 20-mer mutant IDH1 peptide at 300 micrograms in Montanide made up each vaccine dose, which was injected subcutaneously together with topical imiquimod. Eight vaccinations were administered to patients in weeks 1, 3, 5, 7, 11, 15, 19 and 23, corresponding to visits V03 through V10. All donors had newly diagnosed IDH1-mutant astrocytomas of WHO grade 3 or 4 that showed loss of nuclear ATRX. The samples were drawn from NOA16, a multicentre, single-arm, open-label phase I trial in Germany that tested a mutant IDH1 peptide vaccine in humans for the first time. The DNeasy Blood and Tissue Kit was used to extract genomic DNA from EDTA blood for TCRB sequencing.

The data were taken from a study of a mutant IDH1 vaccine in newly diagnosed glioma (dated by TCRdb to 2020 to 2023). About the full investigation: Vaccination was initiated 4-6 weeks after radiotherapy alone, or concurrently with temozolomide cycles in the chemotherapy-containing groups. Of the approximately 32 treated patients, approximately 62% were male and about 40% were female, and the mean age was around 40 years. Prior to enrollment, standard therapy consisting of radiotherapy alone, temozolomide alone, or radiochemotherapy with temozolomide had been administered to patients, with the combination being received by most patients. The week-35 safety follow-up took place at visit V12, and the week-47 end of study took place at visit V13. Peripheral blood was collected at six visits: V03 (baseline), V05, V07, V10, V12 and V13. Longitudinal TCRB deep sequencing was done for fewer than 30 treated patients, wherever samples were available for exploratory analyses. Beyond this particular receptor, the publication reports: Changes in the top peripheral T cell clonotypes picked up by TCRB sequencing did not appear to be linked to pseudoprogression. According to the authors, sample limitations meant that analyses of patient blood samples could not be reproduced. PBMC samples for TCRB deep sequencing were selected based on availability. Immune responses induced by the vaccine were seen in roughly 95% of patients across multiple MHC alleles.

Library preparation was by the immunoSEQ multiplex PCR assay. Following the manufacturer's protocol, the hsTCRB Kit was used to amplify rearranged TCR beta chain sequences. TCRB libraries were sequenced on an Illumina MiSeq. The paper's processing steps were these. The kit vendor's proprietary platform handled demultiplexing, trimming and gene mapping. The table comes from immuneACCESS by way of TCRdb, which keeps in-frame sequences with V and J called. Part of the clones is missing from these tables; in studies checked, under half for an unresolved V gene and the rest for unknown reasons. Clonal size and the V and J genes are those of that table, whereas D and trimming came from the DNA. The sample includes just under 70,000 clones, with 80% to 85% observed a single time. Approximately 12% of the sample is in the top ten clones. The material sequenced was PBMCs, taken from a glioma patient whose treatment included an IDH1 peptide vaccine. This sequence was found in a man between 18 and 35 years old with glioma.

The CDR3 protein: CASSRNEEVIPDGYTF. DNA sequence: TGTGCCAGCAGCCGAAACGAAGAGGTGATCCCGGATGGCTACACCTTC. The chain is encoded by TRBV7-2 joined to TRBJ1-2; the D gene remains uncertain. CDR1 is given as SGHTA and CDR2 as FQGNSA, both from the germline V gene. The CDR3, cysteine through phenylalanine, is 16 amino acids long. Solely the CDR3 DNA is kept, with 48 bases framed from the first base. Trimming at the junction amounts to 5 bases on V and 6 bases on J, and the germline ends lie 22 bases apart.